This T cell receptor (beta chain) was captured by sequencing in a study of cytomegalovirus exposure and HLA in healthy donors. The CDR3 extends over 16 amino acids. Losses at the gene ends were 6 bases for V and 1 base for J; bases not matched to a gene: 12. The germline V gene encodes CDR1 ENHRY and CDR2 SYGVKD. PCR amplification relied on 60 Vbeta primers (plus 13 Jbeta primers). Clones were read by immunoSEQ multiplex PCR, and TCRdb kept only the in-frame ones, dropping some. The sample has over 75,000 clones, around 80% seen once. This clonotype was obtained from a woman in her sixties or seventies in good health and CMV-seronegative. The sequencing input was PBMCs. The chain has TRBV10-3 and TRBJ2-7; TRBD1 agrees at 7 bases. CDR3: CAIRSSPGQSSYEQYF. The CDR3 bases are TGTGCCATCAGATCCAGCCCGGGACAGAGTTCCTACGAGCAGTACTTC.